Presented here are 32 T cell receptor beta chains from one specimen sequenced in a study of vaccination effects on CD4 cells after COVID-19. ViraFEST used viral peptide pools to expand antigen-specific CD4+ T cells before sequencing. Isolating CD4+ T cells followed ten to eleven days of culture. These TCRs' antigens remain unknown. Method: immunoSEQ multiplex PCR; TCRdb's copy keeps in-frame clones and lacks some. This sample has approximately 82,000 clones, with 74% found just once. The sample here was CD4+ T cells from PBMCs cultured with HCoV-229E spike peptides, taken before COVID-19 vaccination. The receptor source for this set is a human donor who received a COVID-19 vaccine.

As to this clone: The sample has other DNA sequences that encode this CDR3 too. The gene calls are TRBV5-1 and TRBJ2-1; perhaps TRBD2 as D (5 bases). V shed 0 bases and J shed 0 bases, with 7 bases lying between them. In germline, CDR1 is SGHRS, CDR2 YFSETQ. The CDR3 consists of 15 residues. Written as DNA, the CDR3 is TGCGCCAGCAGCTTGGGTGGGAGCTCCTACAATGAGCAGTTCTTC. Translated: CASSLGGSSYNEQFF. The variable domain in full, completed from reference TRBV5-1 and TRBJ2-1, reads KAGVTQTPRYLIKTRGQQVTLSCSPISGHRSVSWYQQTPGQGLQFLFEYFSETQRNKGNFPGRFSGRQFSNSRSEMNVSTLELGDSALYLCASSLGGSSYNEQFFGPGTRLTVL.

This clone appeared a few times. V gene TRBV19 combines with J gene TRBJ2-2, with D perhaps TRBD1 (6 bases). V dropped 6 bases and J dropped 5 bases, with 10 bases sitting between them. The length of the CDR3 is 13 residues. Germline assignment: CDR1 LNHDA and CDR2 SQIVND (reference sequence). This CDR3 is CASRGGRTGELFF. Written as DNA, the CDR3 is TGTGCCAGTAGAGGGGGAAGGACCGGGGAGCTGTTTTTT. The whole variable domain, remainder taken from reference TRBV19 and TRBJ2-2, is DGGITQSPKYLFRKEGQNVTLSCEQNLNHDAMYWYRQDPGQGLRLIYYSQIVNDFQKGDIAEGYSVSREKKESFPLTVTSAQKNPTAFYLCASRGGRTGELFFGEGSRLTVL.

In this sample, this clone turned up a few times. The chain carries TRBV7-9 and TRBJ1-1; TRBD1 might be the D (5 bases). The V end was cut by 4 bases, the J end by 1 base, with 10 bases between. This CDR3 is built from 14 residues. Germline CDR1 SEHNR, CDR2 FQNEAQ (reference sequence). Here the CDR3 reads CASSSRQPNTEAFF. CDR3 sequence (DNA): TGTGCCAGCAGCTCGAGACAGCCGAACACTGAAGCTTTCTTT.

The J gene is TRBJ2-5, the V gene TRBV29-1, with 10 bases aligning to TRBD1. In germline, CDR1 is SQVTM, CDR2 ANQGSEA. Trimming at V came to 7 bases and at J to 5 bases, leaving 13 bases not matched to a gene. There are 15 residues in the CDR3. CDR3 DNA: TGCAGCGCGGGACAGGGGACCTCTCCCGGCGAGACCCAGTACTTC. Residues: CSAGQGTSPGETQYF.

This chain connects TRBV7-2 to TRBJ1-2, with D possibly being TRBD1 (5 bases). Germline-derived CDR1 and CDR2 are SGHTA and FQGNSA. This CDR3 spans 14 amino acids. V lost 1 base, J lost 4 bases, and 10 bases lay in between. This CDR3 is CASSLVGVGYGYTF. CDR3 DNA: TGTGCCAGCAGCTTAGTGGGGGTCGGCTATGGCTACACCTTC.

The J gene is TRBJ2-5, the V gene TRBV12-5, with 7 bases aligning to TRBD2. The CDR3 has 15 residues. V shed 4 bases, J shed 9 bases, and the junction held 14 bases outside the gene matches. Germline-derived CDR1 and CDR2 are LGHNT and FRNRAP. CDR3 bases: TGTGCTAGTGGTTCTCCGGTCGGGGGGAATTTGGCCCAGTACTTC. Its protein is CASGSPVGGNLAQYF.

This chain links TRBV9 with TRBJ1-4; D call uncertain. The CDR3 has 15 amino acids. The V and J ends lost 0 bases and 0 bases respectively, with 6 bases between them. Germline loops: CDR1 SGDLS, CDR2 YYNGEE. Here the CDR3 DNA reads TGTGCCAGCAGCGTAGTGCCAGCAACTAATGAAAAACTGTTTTTT. This codes for CASSVVPATNEKLFF. Combining the CDR3 with reference TRBV9 and TRBJ1-4 gives the whole variable domain DSGVTQTPKHLITATGQRVTLRCSPRSGDLSVYWYQQSLDQGLQFLIQYYNGEERAKGNILERFSAQQFPDLHSELNLSSLELGDSALYFCASSVVPATNEKLFFGSGTQLSVL.

This clone was detected only once. The chain employs TRBV14 and TRBJ1-3; D remains ambiguous. Trimming left V 1 base short and J 2 bases short, with 9 bases between. The CDR3 sequence is 15 residues long. Germline V gene data show CDR1 as SGHDN and CDR2 as FVKESK. The CDR3 DNA sequence: TGTGCCAGCAGCCAAGTCCCCGGGGCTGGAAACACCATATATTTT. It yields the protein CASSQVPGAGNTIYF.

The V call is TRBV6-6, the J call TRBJ2-4, with TRBD1 identical over 9 bases. The CDR3 has 14 amino acids. The germline V gene encodes CDR1 MNHNY and CDR2 SVGAGI (reference sequence). The V segment lost 6 bases and the J segment 9 bases; nucleotides outside the gene matches: 9. DNA of the CDR3: TGTGCCAGCAGGGGTGGACAGGGGCTGGGCATTCAGTACTTC. It translates to CASRGGQGLGIQYF.

The chain combines TRBV6-6 with TRBJ1-1; D not resolved. CDR1 is MNHNY, CDR2 SVGAGI, per germline (reference sequence). With 6 bases removed from V and 0 bases from J, the gap between germline ends came to 5 bases. The CDR3 is 12 amino acids. The CDR3 nucleotides are TGTGCCAGCAGCCAGATGAACACTGAAGCTTTCTTT. Protein sequence: CASSQMNTEAFF.

This clone was recorded a few times. This chain connects TRBV11-1 to TRBJ1-2; D ambiguous. Germline-derived CDR1 and CDR2 are SGHAT and FQDESV (reference sequence). Trimming left V 5 bases short and J 9 bases short, with 16 bases between. CDR3 length: 13 amino acids. This chain's CDR3 is CASSDTDGRSYTF. As DNA, the CDR3 is TGTGCCAGCAGCGACACCGACGGACGCAGCTACACCTTC.

This sequence joins TRBV18 and TRBJ1-1, with no clear D. Trimming removed 4 bases at V and 1 base at J, with 10 bases between. The CDR3 is 14 amino acids. CDR1 and CDR2 (germline): KGHSH, LQKENI. The CDR3 reads CASSLAHENTEAFF. CDR3 bases: TGTGCCAGCTCACTAGCCCATGAGAACACTGAAGCTTTCTTT.

This rearrangement joins TRBV12-5 to TRBJ2-2; a weak D match, TRBD2 (6 bases). CDR3 size: 16 residues. V was clipped by 8 bases and J by 3 bases, with 19 bases between them. The germline V gene has CDR1 LGHNT and CDR2 FRNRAP. The CDR3 reads CASRIHPGVHTGELFF. The CDR3 nucleotides read TGTGCTAGTAGGATTCATCCGGGGGTTCACACCGGGGAGCTGTTTTTT. Supplemented by reference TRBV12-5 and TRBJ2-2, the full variable domain reads DARVTQTPRHKVTEMGQEVTMRCQPILGHNTVFWYRQTMMQGLELLAYFRNRAPLDDSGMPKDRFSAEMPDATLATLKIQPSEPRDSAVYFCASRIHPGVHTGELFFGEGSRLTVL.

This clone was found a few times. The chain employs TRBV4-1 and TRBJ2-2; 9 bases fit TRBD2. Germline lookup yields CDR1 MGHRA and CDR2 YSYEKL. V dropped 2 bases and J dropped 6; count of bases not matched to a gene: 16. CDR3 size: 19 residues. CDR3 amino acids: CASSQQPWAGGRFSGELFF. DNA of the CDR3: TGCGCCAGCAGCCAACAACCCTGGGCGGGGGGGCGTTTTTCCGGGGAGCTGTTTTTT.

CDR3 coding DNA: TGTGCCAGTAGTAGCTCGCGCGGGAGTGAGACCCAGTACTTC. Amino acid sequence: CASSSSRGSETQYF. This chain joins TRBV19 and TRBJ2-5, with 7 bases fitting TRBD2. J lost 5 bases, V lost 4 bases, and 7 bases had no gene match. CDR1 and CDR2 from the germline V gene are LNHDA and SQIVND (reference sequence). The CDR3 length is 14 residues.

The chain is built from TRBV6-4 and TRBJ2-1, with D unresolved. From germline, CDR1 is MRHNA and CDR2 SNTAGT. Trimming removed 2 bases at V and 3 bases at J, with 14 bases between. The CDR3 runs to 16 residues. The CDR3 sequence: CASSDSPVTLYNEQFF. The CDR3 DNA sequence: TGTGCCAGCAGTGACAGTCCGGTAACGCTCTACAATGAGCAGTTCTTC.

The chain combines TRBV3-1 (or the pseudogene TRBV3-2) with TRBJ2-7; D possibly corresponds to TRBD2 (6 bases). The V gene's germline CDR1 is LGHDT and CDR2 YNNKEL (reference sequence). V was trimmed by 0 bases and J by 0 bases, leaving 15 bases between them. The CDR3 sequence is 17 residues long. CDR3 nucleotides: TGTGCCAGCAGCCAAGAGGGGCCGGGGGATAGCTCCTACGAGCAGTACGTC. Translation gives CASSQEGPGDSSYEQYV.

The rearrangement uses TRBV7-3 and TRBJ2-6; unclear D gene. Germline V CDR1 and CDR2: SGHTA, FQGTGA. Trimming stripped 3 bases from V and 1 base from J, with 1 base between. CDR3 length equals 13 residues. This chain's CDR3 is CASSFSGANVLTF. Here the CDR3 DNA reads TGTGCCAGCAGCTTTTCTGGGGCCAACGTCCTGACTTTC.

The sample holds a few counts of this clone. The chain couples TRBV5-1 to TRBJ2-2; 7 positions agree with TRBD1. Losses at the gene ends were 4 bases for V and 1 base for J; bases not matched to a gene: 4. CDR3 length: 15 residues. Germline V gene sequence: CDR1 SGHRS, CDR2 YFSETQ. DNA of the CDR3: TGCGCCAGCAGCACGGGGACAGTGAACACCGGGGAGCTGTTTTTT. Its protein product is CASSTGTVNTGELFF.

The chain uses TRBV24-1 and TRBJ2-5; either TRBD1 or TRBD2 may fit D (5 bases each). The CDR3 has 14 amino acids. The V end lost 10 bases, the J end lost 5 bases, and 19 bases lay between the germline ends. The germline gives CDR1 KGHDR, CDR2 SFDVKD. CDR3: CATAGTHYSETQYF. The CDR3 coding sequence is TGTGCCACTGCCGGGACCCACTACTCGGAGACCCAGTACTTC.

This clone turned up a few times. The chain has TRBV7-3 and TRBJ2-1, with no clear D. CDR3 length: 13 amino acids. The germline gives CDR1 SGHTA, CDR2 FQGTGA. Between the trimmed V and J ends, which lost 4 bases and 3 bases, there was a span of 7 bases. The DNA for the CDR3 is TGTGCCAGCAGCTCCGACAACTACAATGAGCAGTTCTTC. This sequence encodes CASSSDNYNEQFF.

This clone was seen just once. The chain carries TRBV10-2 and TRBJ2-5; the D is unclear. With 0 bases removed from V and 5 bases from J, the gap between germline ends came to 19 bases. Germline-derived CDR1 and CDR2 are WSHSY and SAAADI. The CDR3 is 17 amino acids. In nucleotides, the CDR3 is TGCGCCAGCAGTGAGTCGTTGGGGTGGTTAGTGAGGGAGACCCAGTACTTC. As protein: CASSESLGWLVRETQYF.

Worth noting for this clone: One end of the junction varies from germline; a read error may be responsible. The genes are TRBV9 and TRBJ2-3; TRBD2 agrees at 9 bases. The CDR3 runs to 16 residues. The germline gives CDR1 SGDLS, CDR2 YYNGEE. CDR3 DNA sequence: TGTGCCGGCAGCGTAGTAGCGGGGGCTAGCACAGATACGCAGTATTTT. Amino acid sequence: CAGSVVAGASTDTQYF.

The genes are TRBV7-2 and TRBJ2-2; D tentatively fits TRBD1 or TRBD2 (5 bases each). The V end lost 4 bases, the J end lost 4 bases, and 16 bases lay between the germline ends. Germline V gene lookup returns CDR1 SGHTA and CDR2 FQGNSA. There are 16 residues in the CDR3. The CDR3 DNA follows: TGTGCCAGCAGCTCTAAGGGGCTAGCCATCACCGGGGAGCTGTTTTTT. As protein: CASSSKGLAITGELFF.

This clone was found a few times. The CDR3 spells CASSLTASNQPQHF. The CDR3 region has the DNA TGTGCCAGCAGTCTTACAGCTAGCAATCAGCCCCAGCATTTT. The chain links TRBV27 to TRBJ1-5, with no clear D. Germline CDR1 is MNHEY and CDR2 is SMNVEV (reference sequence). V gave up 5 bases and J gave up 0 bases, with 8 bases separating them. The CDR3 totals 14 residues.

This clone was picked up one time. The V gene is TRBV7-3, the J gene TRBJ2-3; 9 bases are shared with TRBD1. Germline loops: CDR1 SGHTA, CDR2 FQGTGA. Germline trimming cut 4 bases from V and 3 bases from J; bases unmatched to any gene: 8. This CDR3 contains 16 residues. The CDR3 region has the DNA TGTGCCAGCAGCTCGACAGGGGGTCTTAGTACAGATACGCAGTATTTT. It encodes CASSSTGGLSTDTQYF. The complete variable domain, with remaining parts taken from reference TRBV7-3 and TRBJ2-3, reads GAGVSQTPSNKVTEKGKYVELRCDPISGHTALYWYRQSLGQGPEFLIYFQGTGAADDSGLPNDRFFAVRPEGSVSTLKIQRTERGDSAVYLCASSSTGGLSTDTQYFGPGTRLTVL.

DNA of the CDR3: TGTGCCAGCAGCTTAAGGTTCTTAGTCGGGGCTAATGAGCAGTTCTTC. Protein: CASSLRFLVGANEQFF. The chain employs TRBV7-8 and TRBJ2-1; perhaps D is TRBD1 or TRBD2 (5 bases each). Trimming stripped 2 bases from V and 7 bases from J, with 18 bases between. CDR1 is SGHVS and CDR2 is FQNEAQ in the germline V gene. The CDR3 spans 16 residues.

The V gene is TRBV7-9, the J gene TRBJ1-5; D is undetermined. V dropped 5 bases and J dropped 5 bases, with 16 bases sitting between them. Germline values: CDR1 SEHNR, CDR2 FQNEAQ (reference sequence). This CDR3 has 15 amino acids. The CDR3 nucleotides read TGTGCCAGCAGCCCCCTCTCCGCCGCGGATCAGCCCCAGCATTTT. Translating gives CASSPLSAADQPQHF.

The chain employs TRBV5-4 and TRBJ2-3; a possible D gene is TRBD2 (5 bases). Looked up from germline, CDR1 is SGHNT and CDR2 is YYREEE (reference sequence). V dropped 2 bases and J dropped 4 bases, with 14 bases sitting between them. The CDR3 spans 15 residues. The CDR3 spells CASSLRDPPADTQYF. The CDR3 nucleotides read TGTGCCAGCAGCTTACGGGATCCCCCCGCAGATACGCAGTATTTT.

CDR3 sequence (DNA): TGTGCCTGGAGTCGGGGACAGGGGGAACAGCCCCAGCATTTT. This codes for CAWSRGQGEQPQHF. V usage is TRBV30 and J usage is TRBJ1-5; 11 bases match TRBD1. The ends lost 2 bases at V and 7 bases at J; junction bases unmatched: 4. The germline V gene encodes CDR1 GTSNPN and CDR2 SVGIG (reference sequence). This CDR3 is built from 14 residues.

The V and J genes are TRBV24-1 and TRBJ1-2; 8 bases are shared with TRBD1. There are 18 residues in the CDR3. V gave up 3 bases and J gave up 3 bases; unmatched junction bases: 14. The germline V gene encodes CDR1 KGHDR and CDR2 SFDVKD. In DNA, the CDR3 is TGTGCCACCAGTGATCCCGCTCTCGGGGACAGGCCTGACTATGGCTACACCTTC. It translates to CATSDPALGDRPDYGYTF.

This chain links TRBV27 with TRBJ1-6; 7 bases line up with TRBD1. V lost 5 bases and J lost 13; bases outside the gene matches: 17. Germline V CDR1 and CDR2: MNHEY, SMNVEV (reference sequence). The CDR3 is 16 residues long. In DNA form, the CDR3 reads TGTGCCAGCAGTGTCGGCTCTACAGGGGTGGTAATTCCCCTCCACTTT. Amino acid sequence: CASSVGSTGVVIPLHF.